This TCR beta chain originates from a study of blood T cell repertoires in COVID-19. Study context: PBMCs, B-cell-depleted T cells, or T cells were the source of the cDNA or gDNA that made up the material.

Germline CDR1 LGHDT, CDR2 YNNKEL (reference sequence). The V and J ends lost 1 base and 1 base respectively, with 10 bases between them. The CDR3 is 15 residues long. The assay was immunoSEQ multiplex PCR, and TCRdb's table has in-frame clones only and misses some. The sample has around 200,000 clones; 65% to 85% are singletons. Sequencing used peripheral blood. J is TRBJ1-1 and V is TRBV3-1 (or the pseudogene TRBV3-2); a possible D gene is TRBD1 (5 bases). The sequence came from a man aged 50 to 60 with active or convalescent COVID-19. CDR3 residues: CASSQVWRGNTEAFF. The CDR3, as DNA: TGTGCCAGCAGCCAAGTTTGGAGGGGGAACACTGAAGCTTTCTTT.